The present T cell receptor (beta chain) was sequenced within a study of cytomegalovirus exposure and HLA in healthy donors (dated by TCRdb to between 2016 and 2019). The study in broad terms: According to a later analysis, the approximately 130 validation repertoires were produced on the same platform as the 666 repertoires of the first cohort. The study was designed to test whether signatures of past pathogen exposure could be identified by cataloging public T cell receptors. Along with the roughly 710-subject first cohort, a separate validation cohort of more than 90 different subjects was used. To predict cytomegalovirus infection status, the study brought together high-throughput TCR immunosequencing, statistical association of individual TCRs with disease status, and machine learning. The paper's findings and limits, for the study overall: The validation cohort had no HLA typing available for a later analysis, so co-occurrence within that cohort was assessed over all 110 or so repertoires. The study gave a list of about 170 TCR beta chains associated with cytomegalovirus. Most TCR sequences were observed very rarely across donors, whereas some public TCRs were present in many individuals. A later analysis found that TCRs clustered in the first cohort also tended to co-occur in the roughly 120 validation repertoires, with roughly 95% of cluster scores above 0. It was suggested by the authors that the approach could potentially be generalized to other disease states and immunological phenotypes. In vitro tests confirmed that a few of the cytomegalovirus-associated TCR beta chains recognize cytomegalovirus antigens. The classifier was reported to diagnose cytomegalovirus status with high specificity and sensitivity in both the original cohort and the validation cohort.

As to this clone: The antigen it recognizes is unknown. No much larger clonotype is one base removed from it; base qualities were not supplied.

Donors formed part of the validation cohort, which comprised 95 to 150 subjects and was distinct from the first cohort of under 750 subjects. V sheds 5 bases and J sheds 5 bases, leaving 16 bases between their ends. The germline V gene supplies CDR1 SGHTA and CDR2 FQGNSA. The CDR3 spans 14 residues, from the cysteine through the phenylalanine. The kept DNA is CDR3 alone, 42 bases in frame from the first base. Library creation used the immunoSEQ multiplex PCR assay. The paper's processing steps were these. A statistical classification framework was developed to diagnose cytomegalovirus status using the catalog of TCR beta chain sequences. Held by TCRdb, this immuneACCESS table contains in-frame sequences only and omits some clones. Under half of the omission traces to an unresolved V gene where checked; the cause of the rest is unknown. The V and J calls and clone size were taken over from that table, and D and trimming were inferred from the DNA. This sample is represented by about 53,000 clones; approximately 90% of them were singletons. The ten largest clonotypes hold over 1.1% of the sample.

The sequence was collected from a man between 18 and 29 years old in good health and CMV-seronegative. The chain employs TRBV7-2 and TRBJ2-7, with no confidently assigned D gene. What was sequenced was PBMCs. Here is the DNA: TGTGCCAGCAGCCCGCGCCGCTCCCTCCACGAGCAGTACTTC. The translation is CASSPRRSLHEQYF.